This TCR beta chain derives from a study of vaccination and CD4 T cells after COVID-19. In the study overall: Stimuli were overlapping spike peptide pools of SARS-CoV-2 and three common cold coronaviruses (HCoV-NL63, HCoV-OC43, HCoV-229E). Control cultures were given a CEFX pool, an HIV-1 Nef pool, or no peptide.

J was trimmed by 7 bases and V by 4 bases; bases with no gene match: 3. Germline-derived CDR1 and CDR2 are SGHTA and FQGTGA. The CDR3 length is 13 residues. Documented treatment: approximately nine-day PBMC culture with coronavirus spike peptide pools or control peptides (ViraFEST assay). Once peptide pools had expanded antigen-specific T cells, ViraFEST sequenced TCRs. With the Oncomine TCR Beta short-read assay, DNA from cultured CD4+ T cells was sequenced. MiXCR, applied by TCRdb to the PCR reads, yields one record per CDR3 protein. The sample holds roughly 15,000 distinct CDR3 sequences; 45% are singletons and the top ten take around a fifth. This clonotype was counted a few times. The antigen is unknown.

The rearrangement uses TRBV7-3 and TRBJ1-2; TRBD1 matches 10 bases. The material sequenced was CD4+ T cells from blood, cultured in vitro, taken before SARS-CoV-2 vaccination. This clonotype was obtained from a human donor who received a COVID-19 vaccine. In nucleotides, the CDR3 is TGTGCCAGCAGCTCCGGGACAGGGGTTGGCTACACCTTC. This translates into CASSSGTGVGYTF.